This T cell receptor beta chain originates from a study of T-cell reconstitution after alpha-beta-depleted transplantation in children. Study findings and constraints: Two months or so post-transplant, alpha-beta T cells reportedly derived from several hundred expanded graft clones. Surviving thymic progenitors and recipient T cells were the source of high TCRbeta diversity at day 60 in some patients. Hyperexpanded clones declined; after one year, newly produced T cells mostly supplied diversity.

Germline CDR1 SGHNT, CDR2 YYREEE (reference sequence). The V end was cut by 4 bases, the J end by 1 base, with 11 bases between. The CDR3 covers 14 residues. A remark on this clonotype: Its specificity is unknown.

Unique molecular identifiers were used in preparing the TCRbeta library. TCRdb ran MiXCR on the PCR reads and lists one entry per CDR3 protein. The data show around 29,000 distinct CDR3 sequences, 5% to 7% seen once. The genes are TRBV5-4 and TRBJ1-1; D uncertain. The source is a male patient under 18 who had a stem cell transplant for acute myeloid leukemia, so the T cells may come from the graft donor. Sequencing was performed on PBMCs, mostly from graft donor cells, taken 180 days after TCRalphabeta/CD19-depleted stem cell transplant. Here the CDR3 DNA reads TGTGCCAGCAGCAACCCCGGTTCGAACACTGAAGCTTTCTTT. Its translation: CASSNPGSNTEAFF.